The 30 T cell receptor beta chains listed next were all sequenced from one sample in a study of low-dose radiotherapy and immunotherapy resistance in tumors. Covering alpha and beta chains, TRAV- and TRBV-specific primers were used for the first-strand cDNA. TCR amplification involved 20 PCR cycles with a constant-region primer and V-primer adapter. In TCRdb, the reads were re-called with MiXCR into one record per CDR3 protein. The sample shows roughly 100,000 distinct CDR3 sequences, 20% of them seen only once. Specified time point: after trial treatment. Specified treatment: LDRT plus nivolumab, ipilimumab, low-dose cyclophosphamide and aspirin (RACIN trial). The sample consisted of PBMCs, taken after low-dose radiotherapy plus immunotherapy. All receptors come from a female donor with ovarian cancer.

Only a few counts were recorded for this clonotype. J is TRBJ2-1 and V is TRBV4-1; D is unresolved. Germline loops: CDR1 MGHRA, CDR2 YSYEKL. V lost 4 bases and J 6 bases, leaving 4 bases between the germline ends. The CDR3 sequence is 11 residues long. CDR3 sequence (DNA): TGCGCCAGCAGCCGGTCCAATGAGCAGTTCTTC. This encodes CASSRSNEQFF.

Many counts were recorded for this clonotype. The rearrangement joins TRBV19 to TRBJ2-1; TRBD1 agrees at 7 bases. Germline V CDR1 and CDR2: LNHDA, SQIVND (reference sequence). This CDR3 is 16 amino acids long. J gave up 5 bases and V 6 bases, and 13 bases lay outside the gene matches. CDR3: CASSAARGLKDNEQFF. CDR3 nucleotides: TGTGCCAGTAGCGCAGCGAGGGGGCTTAAGGACAATGAGCAGTTCTTC.

As concerns this clonotype: No DNA is shown, since the ends of the CDR3 on it are uncertain; the CDR3 is the one TCRdb lists. This chain joins TRBV28 and TRBJ2-2; TRBD1, the table's D call, was not compared with the DNA. CDR1 is MDHEN, CDR2 SYDVKM, per germline. The CDR3 is made up of 16 amino acids, end residues included. CDR3 loop: CASSLVDRGTGELFFF.

Notes on this clonotype: With only one base between it and a far larger clone, this is likely a read error. The rearrangement uses TRBV13 and TRBJ2-2; no firm D call. This CDR3 spans 11 amino acids. Germline values: CDR1 PRHDT, CDR2 FYEKMQ (reference sequence). With 6 bases removed from V and 1 base from J, the gap between germline ends came to 0 bases. The CDR3 nucleotides are TGTGCCAGCAGGAACACCGGGGAGCTGTTTTTT. Encoded protein: CASRNTGELFF.

This clonotype was found many times. This CDR3 is CASSTDQGFDEQFF. The CDR3 nucleotides read TGTGCCAGCAGCACTGATCAGGGTTTCGATGAGCAGTTCTTC. This chain joins TRBV7-2 and TRBJ2-1; D perhaps matches TRBD1 (5 bases). Germline values: CDR1 SGHTA, CDR2 FQGNSA. Trimming removed 5 bases at V and 8 bases at J, with 16 bases between. The CDR3 loop spans 14 amino acids.

This clonotype was seen at least ten times. V usage is TRBV5-1 and J usage is TRBJ2-2; 10 bases map to TRBD1. The CDR3 spans 14 residues. Germline-derived CDR1 and CDR2 are SGHRS and YFSETQ. V dropped 7 bases and J dropped 0; count of bases not matched to a gene: 0. The CDR3 sequence: CASGTGANTGELFF. CDR3 bases: TGCGCCAGCGGGACAGGGGCGAACACCGGGGAGCTGTTTTTT.

Only a few counts were recorded for this clonotype. The chain combines TRBV7-9 with TRBJ2-7, with TRBD1 matching over 7 bases. J gave up 2 bases and V 3 bases, and 13 bases lay outside the gene matches. The germline V gene encodes CDR1 SEHNR and CDR2 FQNEAQ (reference sequence). The CDR3 sequence is 17 residues long. CDR3 in amino acids: CASSFGFSDRSPYEQYF. CDR3 sequence (DNA): TGTGCCAGCAGCTTTGGTTTTTCGGACAGGAGTCCCTACGAGCAGTACTTC.

This clonotype was counted at least ten times. A read error may account for a junction end that differs from germline. The chain joins TRBV15 to TRBJ2-5; D is possibly TRBD2 (5 bases). This CDR3 region has 17 residues. Germline CDR1 reads LNHNV; CDR2 reads YYDKDF (reference sequence). The CDR3 reads CATSRVLGRSSIQTHYF. The CDR3 DNA sequence: TGTGCCACCAGCAGAGTTCTAGGGCGGTCTAGCATCCAGACCCATTACTTC. Based on the CDR3 plus reference TRBV15 and TRBJ2-5, the full variable domain is DAMVIQNPRYQVTQFGKPVTLSCSQTLNHNVMYWYQQKSSQAPKLLFHYYDKDFNNEADTPDNFQSRRPNTSFCFLDIRSPGLGDTAMYLCATSRVLGRSSIQTHYFGPGTRLLVL.

This clonotype has a count of ten or more. The chain combines TRBV7-9 with TRBJ2-4; 8 bases map to TRBD2. The V gene end was trimmed by 5 bases and the J gene end by 6 bases; junction bases not matched to a gene: 12. Germline values: CDR1 SEHNR, CDR2 FQNEAQ (reference sequence). This CDR3 region has 16 residues. The CDR3 region is CASSPVASGGLNIQYF. As DNA, the CDR3 is TGTGCCAGCAGCCCAGTTGCGTCGGGGGGGTTAAACATTCAGTACTTC.

This clonotype was detected ten times or more. The chain joins TRBV20-1 to TRBJ1-2; D gene ambiguous. This CDR3 comprises 12 residues. Trimming pared 0 bases from V and 4 bases from J, leaving 6 bases between. Germline lookup yields CDR1 DFQATT and CDR2 SNEGSKA (reference sequence). CDR3 bases: TGCAGTGCTAGAGACGGGCGCTATGGCTACACCTTC. This gives the protein CSARDGRYGYTF.

This clonotype was seen at least ten times. The chain is built from TRBV29-1 and TRBJ1-1; 9 positions agree with TRBD1. The CDR3 is made up of 13 amino acids. J gave up 7 bases and V 8 bases, and 11 bases lay outside the gene matches. The germline CDR1 and CDR2 sequences are SQVTM and ANQGSEA. The DNA for the CDR3 is TGCAGCACGACGGACAGGGGATTAGGTGAAGCTTTCTTT. It codes for CSTTDRGLGEAFF.

This clonotype was recorded many times. The rearrangement uses TRBV5-1 and TRBJ2-1; possibly TRBD1 or TRBD2 for D (5 bases each). V lost 1 base to trimming and J lost 0 bases, with 14 bases between them. In germline, CDR1 is SGHRS, CDR2 YFSETQ. This CDR3 spans 17 amino acids. The CDR3 here is CASSLRGQRGSYNEQFF. The CDR3 DNA follows: TGCGCCAGCAGCTTGCGGGGCCAACGGGGCTCCTACAATGAGCAGTTCTTC.

Ten or more counts support this clonotype. The chain recombines TRBV7-9 with TRBJ2-5, with D perhaps TRBD2 (5 bases). Deletions cut 2 bases from V and 5 bases from J, with 12 bases between. Germline V lookup: CDR1 SEHNR, CDR2 FQNEAQ (reference sequence). The CDR3 has 14 residues. Here the CDR3 reads CASSLLGGRETQYF. The CDR3 region has the DNA TGTGCCAGCAGCTTATTAGGAGGCAGGGAGACCCAGTACTTC.

Ten or more counts support this clonotype. The chain employs TRBV28 and TRBJ2-1; no definite D call. The germline V gene encodes CDR1 MDHEN and CDR2 SYDVKM. The CDR3 extends over 15 amino acids. V dropped 6 bases and J dropped 4 bases, with 16 bases sitting between them. CDR3 residues: CASSSPPLGYNEQFF. The CDR3 region has the DNA TGTGCCAGCAGCTCACCCCCCCTAGGGTACAATGAGCAGTTCTTC.

This clonotype was picked up many times. The gene calls are TRBV2 and TRBJ2-3; D is possibly TRBD1 or TRBD2 (5 bases each). V was clipped by 4 bases and J by 1 base, with 18 bases between them. The CDR3 is 17 residues long. The V gene's germline CDR1 is SNHLY and CDR2 FYNNEI. The CDR3 sequence is CASSGQIPRGGTDTQYF. The DNA of the CDR3 is TGTGCCAGCAGTGGCCAGATCCCCCGGGGCGGCACAGATACGCAGTATTTT.

The sample holds many counts of this clonotype. The CDR3 loop reads CSARSTDTQYF. DNA for the CDR3: TGCAGCGCGCGATCCACAGATACGCAGTATTTT. The rearrangement joins TRBV29-1 to TRBJ2-3; unclear D gene. Germline CDR1 SQVTM, CDR2 ANQGSEA. With 7 bases removed from V and 2 bases from J, the gap between germline ends came to 7 bases. The CDR3 runs to 11 residues.

The V call is TRBV3-1, the J call TRBJ1-5; TRBD1 might be the D (5 bases). Trimming stripped 2 bases from V and 2 bases from J, with 7 bases between. Germline loops: CDR1 LGHDT, CDR2 YNNKEL (reference sequence). The CDR3 is made up of 14 amino acids. This CDR3 reads CASSQRGGNQPQHF. CDR3 in DNA: TGTGCCAGCAGCCAACGGGGGGGCAATCAGCCCCAGCATTTT.

The chain recombines TRBV9 with TRBJ2-3, with 13 bases aligning to TRBD2. This CDR3 region has 17 residues. V was pared by 3 bases and J by 6 bases, with 10 bases of the junction left unmatched. CDR1 is SGDLS and CDR2 is YYNGEE in the germline V gene. In DNA form, the CDR3 reads TGTGCCAGCAGCGGAGCCTCGACTAGCGGGGGGCTGGATACGCAGTATTTT. It codes for CASSGASTSGGLDTQYF. The full variable domain, with the rest looked up from reference TRBV9 and TRBJ2-3, is DSGVTQTPKHLITATGQRVTLRCSPRSGDLSVYWYQQSLDQGLQFLIQYYNGEERAKGNILERFSAQQFPDLHSELNLSSLELGDSALYFCASSGASTSGGLDTQYFGPGTRLTVL.

The rearrangement uses TRBV6-8 and TRBJ1-5; maybe TRBD1 (5 bases). The V end was cut by 0 bases, the J end by 5 bases, with 8 bases between. CDR3 length equals 14 residues. The germline V gene has CDR1 MNHGY and CDR2 SAAAGT. CDR3 sequence: CASSYSIRDQPQHF. DNA for the CDR3: TGTGCCAGCAGTTACTCGATCAGGGATCAGCCCCAGCATTTT.

The chain couples TRBV12-3 or TRBV12-4 to TRBJ2-5; 15 bases are a match to TRBD2. This CDR3 is 16 amino acids long. V shed 7 bases and J 5 bases; nucleotides not matched to a gene: 8. The DNA of the CDR3 is TGTGCCAGCACCCCGGGGACTAGCGGGAGGAAGGAGACCCAGTACTTC. Translation: CASTPGTSGRKETQYF.

V and J are TRBV10-3 and TRBJ2-2, with 10 bases aligning to TRBD1. CDR1 ENHRY and CDR2 SYGVKD come from the germline V gene. The CDR3 totals 18 residues. The V and J ends lost 4 bases and 5 bases, in that order; junction bases with no gene match: 13. The DNA of the CDR3 is TGTGCCATCAGTGTTGGGACAGGGGACTCCGCGAGGACCGGGGAGCTGTTTTTT. This encodes CAISVGTGDSARTGELFF.

This clonotype was counted at least ten times. This chain joins TRBV29-1 and TRBJ1-1; no clear D gene. Germline V gene sequence: CDR1 SQVTM, CDR2 ANQGSEA. The V gene lost 0 bases and the J gene lost 4 bases, with 12 bases spanning the gap. This CDR3 has 14 residues. The CDR3 bases are TGCAGCGTTGAAGATCCGGTGAGGATCACTGAAGCTTTCTTT. Protein product: CSVEDPVRITEAFF. Based on the CDR3 plus reference TRBV29-1 and TRBJ1-1, the full variable domain is SAVISQKPSRDICQRGTSLTIQCQVDSQVTMMFWYRQQPGQSLTLIATANQGSEATYESGFVIDKFPISRPNLTFSTLTVSNMSPEDSSIYLCSVEDPVRITEAFFGQGTRLTVV.

This clonotype has a single count. The rearrangement links TRBV7-2 to TRBJ2-3, with 9 positions matching TRBD2. Germline V gene sequence: CDR1 SGHTA, CDR2 FQGNSA. V shed 2 bases, J shed 3 bases, and the junction held 6 bases outside the gene matches. This CDR3 is 16 amino acids long. The DNA of the CDR3 is TGTGCCAGCAGCTTACGGTTAGCGGGAGTGACAGATACGCAGTATTTT. Protein sequence: CASSLRLAGVTDTQYF. Together with reference TRBV7-2 and TRBJ2-3, the CDR3 gives the full variable domain: GAGVSQSPSNKVTEKGKDVELRCDPISGHTALYWYRQSLGQGLEFLIYFQGNSAPDKSGLPSDRFSAERTGGSVSTLTIQRTQQEDSAVYLCASSLRLAGVTDTQYFGPGTRLTVL.

This clonotype was counted many times. The V call is TRBV4-1, the J call TRBJ2-1; the match to TRBD1 covers 12 bases. V was pared by 4 bases and J by 1 base, with 20 bases of the junction left unmatched. Germline V lookup: CDR1 MGHRA, CDR2 YSYEKL. The CDR3 is 22 residues long. In nucleotides, the CDR3 is TGCGCCAGCAGCCCCGGGACAGGGGGCAAGCGGGAGGGCCTAAGTTCCTACAATGAGCAGTTCTTC. Its protein product is CASSPGTGGKREGLSSYNEQFF.

This clonotype was counted ten times or more. The chain joins TRBV5-1 to TRBJ2-7, with 7 bases identical to TRBD2. V trimming: 4 bases; J trimming: 2 bases; junction bases outside the gene matches: 9. CDR1 is SGHRS and CDR2 is YFSETQ in the germline V gene. There are 15 residues in the CDR3. The CDR3 nucleotides read TGCGCCAGCAGCCCCGGGACTAATCCCCCCTACGAGCAGTACTTC. It is translated as CASSPGTNPPYEQYF.

Turning to this clonotype: A read error is the likely source, as a far larger clone sits one nucleotide away. The rearrangement links TRBV4-2 to TRBJ2-1, with D possibly being TRBD1 or TRBD2 (5 bases each). V lost 1 base, J lost 10 bases, and 23 bases lay in between. This CDR3 contains 17 residues. In germline, CDR1 is LGHNA, CDR2 YNFKEQ. CDR3 residues: CASSQGTDGTGTYEQFF. Written as DNA, the CDR3 is TGTGCCAGCAGCCAAGGCACTGACGGGACCGGTACCTACGAGCAGTTCTTC.

Many counts were recorded for this clonotype. The chain carries TRBV20-1 and TRBJ2-1, with D perhaps matching TRBD1 (5 bases). This CDR3 comprises 17 residues. CDR1 is DFQATT, CDR2 SNEGSKA, per germline (reference sequence). V lost 3 bases to trimming and J lost 1 base, with 19 bases between them. CDR3: CSASREIVGDSYNEQFF. The CDR3 DNA is TGCAGTGCTAGTAGGGAAATAGTAGGGGATTCCTACAATGAGCAGTTCTTC.

This clonotype occurred many times. This rearrangement joins TRBV20-1 to TRBJ2-2; 8 nucleotides align to TRBD2. Germline V gene data show CDR1 as DFQATT and CDR2 as SNEGSKA (reference sequence). After removal of 6 bases from V and 5 bases from J, the junction contained 5 bases not matched to a gene. This CDR3 spans 13 amino acids. CDR3 sequence reads: CSAASGSTGELFF. The DNA of the CDR3 is TGCAGTGCGGCTAGCGGGTCTACCGGGGAGCTGTTTTTT.

Ten or more counts support this clonotype. V gene TRBV7-2 combines with J gene TRBJ2-7; D not resolved. Germline V gene sequence: CDR1 SGHTA, CDR2 FQGNSA. V was pared by 8 bases and J by 0 bases, with 14 bases between. CDR3 length: 14 residues. The CDR3, as DNA: TGTGCCAGCCTGCAGACAAGGAGCTCCTACGAGCAGTACTTC. Translation gives CASLQTRSSYEQYF.

This clonotype appeared once. The genes are TRBV5-4 and TRBJ2-2; a weak D match, TRBD2 (6 bases). Trimming stripped 4 bases from V and 3 bases from J, with 10 bases between. Germline-derived CDR1 and CDR2 are SGHNT and YYREEE (reference sequence). This CDR3 has 14 residues. The DNA for the CDR3 is TGTGCCAGCAGCCCCACGGGAGACACCGGGGAGCTGTTTTTT. Protein product: CASSPTGDTGELFF. Full variable domain (missing parts from reference TRBV5-4 and TRBJ2-2): ETGVTQSPTHLIKTRGQQVTLRCSSQSGHNTVSWYQQALGQGPQFIFQYYREEENGRGNFPPRFSGLQFPNYSSELNVNALELDDSALYLCASSPTGDTGELFFGEGSRLTVL.